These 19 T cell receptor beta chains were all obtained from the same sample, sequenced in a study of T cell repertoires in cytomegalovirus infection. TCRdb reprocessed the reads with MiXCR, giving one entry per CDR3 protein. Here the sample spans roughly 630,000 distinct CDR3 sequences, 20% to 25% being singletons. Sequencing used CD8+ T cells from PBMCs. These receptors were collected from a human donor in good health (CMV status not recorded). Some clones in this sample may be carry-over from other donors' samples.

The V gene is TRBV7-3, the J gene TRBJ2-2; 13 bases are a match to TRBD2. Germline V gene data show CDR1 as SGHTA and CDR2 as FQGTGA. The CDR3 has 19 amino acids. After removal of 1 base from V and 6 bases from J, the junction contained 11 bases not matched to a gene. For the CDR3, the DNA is TGTGCCAGCAGCTTAAGCGGACTAGCGGGGGCTGGAAGTCCCGGGGAGCTGTTTTTT. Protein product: CASSLSGLAGAGSPGELFF. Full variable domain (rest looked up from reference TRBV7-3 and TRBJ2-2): GAGVSQTPSNKVTEKGKYVELRCDPISGHTALYWYRQSLGQGPEFLIYFQGTGAADDSGLPNDRFFAVRPEGSVSTLKIQRTERGDSAVYLCASSLSGLAGAGSPGELFFGEGSRLTVL.

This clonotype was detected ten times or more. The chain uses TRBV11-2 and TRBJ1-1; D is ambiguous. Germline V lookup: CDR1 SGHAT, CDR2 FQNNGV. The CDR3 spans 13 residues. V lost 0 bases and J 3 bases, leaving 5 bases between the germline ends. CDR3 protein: CASSLEVHTEAFF. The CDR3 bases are TGTGCCAGCAGCTTAGAGGTCCACACTGAAGCTTTCTTT.

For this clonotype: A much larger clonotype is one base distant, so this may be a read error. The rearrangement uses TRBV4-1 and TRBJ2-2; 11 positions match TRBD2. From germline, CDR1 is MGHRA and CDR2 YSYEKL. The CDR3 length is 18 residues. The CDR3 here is CANSQGETSGDNTGELFF. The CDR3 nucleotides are TGTGCCAACAGCCAAGGGGAGACTAGCGGGGATAACACCGGGGAGCTGTTTTTT.

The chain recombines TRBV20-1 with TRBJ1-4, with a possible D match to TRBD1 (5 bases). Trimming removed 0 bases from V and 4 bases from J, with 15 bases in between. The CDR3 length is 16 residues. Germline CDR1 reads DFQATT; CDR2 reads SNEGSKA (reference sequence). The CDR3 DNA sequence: TGCAGTGCTAGAGATCTCGGGGCCGTTGGTAATGAAAAACTGTTTTTT. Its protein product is CSARDLGAVGNEKLFF.

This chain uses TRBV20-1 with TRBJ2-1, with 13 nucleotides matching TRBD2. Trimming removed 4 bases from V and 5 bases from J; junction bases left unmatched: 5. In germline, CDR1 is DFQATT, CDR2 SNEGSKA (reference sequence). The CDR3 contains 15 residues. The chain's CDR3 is CSAKSGTSGNNEQFF. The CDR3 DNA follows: TGCAGTGCTAAAAGTGGGACTAGCGGGAACAATGAGCAGTTCTTC.

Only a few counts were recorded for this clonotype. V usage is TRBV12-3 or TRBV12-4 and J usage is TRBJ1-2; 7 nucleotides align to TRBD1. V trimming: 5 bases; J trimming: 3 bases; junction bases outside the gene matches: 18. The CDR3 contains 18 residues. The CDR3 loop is CASSDADRPYTRDYGYTF. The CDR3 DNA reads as TGTGCCAGCAGTGACGCGGACAGGCCTTACACCCGGGACTATGGCTACACCTTC.

This CDR3 reads CASSFVGDRPNYGYTF. The CDR3 DNA reads as TGTGCCAGCAGCTTCGTAGGGGACAGGCCTAACTATGGCTACACCTTC. J is TRBJ1-2 and V is TRBV13; TRBD1 matches 8 bases. The CDR3 runs to 16 residues. The junction had 6 bases not matched to a gene; V was cut back by 3 bases and J by 0 bases. Germline V gives CDR1 PRHDT, CDR2 FYEKMQ (reference sequence).

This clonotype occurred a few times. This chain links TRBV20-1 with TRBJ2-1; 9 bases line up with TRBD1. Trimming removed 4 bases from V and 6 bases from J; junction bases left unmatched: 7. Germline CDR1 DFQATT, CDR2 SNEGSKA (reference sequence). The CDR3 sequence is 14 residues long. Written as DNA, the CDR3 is TGCAGTGCTATTTGGACAGGGGATGCCAATGAGCAGTTCTTC. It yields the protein CSAIWTGDANEQFF.

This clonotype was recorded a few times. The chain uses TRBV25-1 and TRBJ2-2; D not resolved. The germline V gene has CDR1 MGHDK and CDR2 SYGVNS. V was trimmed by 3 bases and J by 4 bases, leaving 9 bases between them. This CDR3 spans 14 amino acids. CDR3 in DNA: TGTGCCAGCAGTGAGTACCGGGTCACCGGGGAGCTGTTTTTT. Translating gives CASSEYRVTGELFF.

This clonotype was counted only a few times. The CDR3 loop reads CASSAERKVGTEAFF. CDR3 coding DNA: TGTGCCAGCAGCGCCGAACGGAAGGTAGGGACTGAAGCTTTCTTT. This chain uses TRBV7-8 with TRBJ1-1; no definite D call. CDR3 size: 15 residues. CDR1 SGHVS and CDR2 FQNEAQ come from the germline V gene. Trimming took off 5 bases at V and 5 bases at J, with 18 bases between the two ends.

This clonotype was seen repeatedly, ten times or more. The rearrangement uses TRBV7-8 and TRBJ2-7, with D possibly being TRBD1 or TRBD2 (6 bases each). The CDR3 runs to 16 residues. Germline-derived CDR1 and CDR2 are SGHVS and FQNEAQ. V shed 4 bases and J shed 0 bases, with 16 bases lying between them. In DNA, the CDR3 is TGTGCCAGCAGCTCCACGGTAGGGGGGAGCTCCTACGAGCAGTACTTC. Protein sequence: CASSSTVGGSSYEQYF. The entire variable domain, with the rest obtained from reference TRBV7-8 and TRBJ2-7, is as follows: GAGVSQSPRYKVAKRGQDVALRCDPISGHVSLFWYQQALGQGPEFLTYFQNEAQLDKSGLPSDRFFAERPEGSVSTLKIQRTQQEDSAVYLCASSSTVGGSSYEQYFGPGTRLTVT.

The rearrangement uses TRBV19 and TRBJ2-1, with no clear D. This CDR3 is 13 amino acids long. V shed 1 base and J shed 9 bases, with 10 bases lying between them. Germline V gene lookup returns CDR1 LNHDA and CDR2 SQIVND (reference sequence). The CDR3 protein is CASSIGLAIEQFF. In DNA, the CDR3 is TGTGCCAGTAGTATAGGTTTGGCTATTGAGCAGTTCTTC.

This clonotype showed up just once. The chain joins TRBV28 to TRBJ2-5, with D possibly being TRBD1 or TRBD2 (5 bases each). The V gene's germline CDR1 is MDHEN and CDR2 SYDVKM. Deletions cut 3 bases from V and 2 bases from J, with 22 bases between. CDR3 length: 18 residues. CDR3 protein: CASSFPPTGGSSQETQYF. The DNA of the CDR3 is TGTGCCAGCAGTTTTCCACCGACTGGGGGTTCCTCTCAAGAGACCCAGTACTTC.

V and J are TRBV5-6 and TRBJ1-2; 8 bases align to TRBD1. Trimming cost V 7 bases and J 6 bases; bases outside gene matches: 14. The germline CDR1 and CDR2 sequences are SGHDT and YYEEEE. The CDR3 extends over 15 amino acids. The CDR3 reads CASGPGQVPWDGYTF. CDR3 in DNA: TGTGCCAGCGGACCGGGACAGGTCCCGTGGGATGGCTACACCTTC.

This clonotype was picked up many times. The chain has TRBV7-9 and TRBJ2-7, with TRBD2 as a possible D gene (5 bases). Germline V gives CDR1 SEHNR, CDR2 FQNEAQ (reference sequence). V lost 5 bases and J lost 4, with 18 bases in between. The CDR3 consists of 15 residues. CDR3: CASSRPGISSYEQYF. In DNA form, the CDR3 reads TGTGCCAGCAGCCGACCGGGGATTTCCTCATACGAGCAGTACTTC.

CDR3 sequence: CASSYPGLGGEQFF. DNA of the CDR3: TGTGCCAGCAGTTACCCCGGACTAGGAGGCGAGCAGTTCTTC. The chain uses TRBV6-8 and TRBJ2-1; 7 bases line up with TRBD2. This CDR3 comprises 14 residues. Germline CDR1 is MNHGY and CDR2 is SAAAGT. The V gene end was trimmed by 2 bases and the J gene end by 10 bases; junction bases not matched to a gene: 8.

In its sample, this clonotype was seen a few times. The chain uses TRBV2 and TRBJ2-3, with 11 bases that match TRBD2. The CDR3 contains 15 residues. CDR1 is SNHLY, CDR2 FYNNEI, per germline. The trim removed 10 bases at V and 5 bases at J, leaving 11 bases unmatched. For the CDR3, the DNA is TGTGCCACCTATGCTAGCGGGGGGCATGAAGATACGCAGTATTTT. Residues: CATYASGGHEDTQYF.

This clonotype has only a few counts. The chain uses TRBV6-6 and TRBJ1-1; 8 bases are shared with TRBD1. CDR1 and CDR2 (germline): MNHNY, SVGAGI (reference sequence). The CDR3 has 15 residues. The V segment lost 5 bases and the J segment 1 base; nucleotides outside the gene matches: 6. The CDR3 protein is CASSGLTGANTEAFF. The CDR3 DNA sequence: TGTGCCAGCAGTGGGTTGACAGGGGCGAACACTGAAGCTTTCTTT.

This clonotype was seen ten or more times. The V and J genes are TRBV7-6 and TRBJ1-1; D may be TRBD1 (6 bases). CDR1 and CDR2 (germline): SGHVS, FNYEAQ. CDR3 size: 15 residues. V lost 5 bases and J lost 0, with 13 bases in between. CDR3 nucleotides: TGTGCCAGCAGCCCCCCCACAGGGTTGAACACTGAAGCTTTCTTT. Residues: CASSPPTGLNTEAFF.